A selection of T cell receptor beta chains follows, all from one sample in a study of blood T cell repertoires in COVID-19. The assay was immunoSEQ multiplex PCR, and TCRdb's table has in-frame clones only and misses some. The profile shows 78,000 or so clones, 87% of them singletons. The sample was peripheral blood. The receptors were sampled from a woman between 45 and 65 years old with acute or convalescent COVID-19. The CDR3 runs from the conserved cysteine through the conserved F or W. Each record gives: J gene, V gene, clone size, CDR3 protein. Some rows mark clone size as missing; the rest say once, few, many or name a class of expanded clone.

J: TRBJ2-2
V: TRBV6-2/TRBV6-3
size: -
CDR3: CASTYSEGGPYTGELFF

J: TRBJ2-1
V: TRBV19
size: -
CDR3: CASTLGLGARNEQFF

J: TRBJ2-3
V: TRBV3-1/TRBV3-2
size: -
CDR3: CASSQGGSGGDTQYF

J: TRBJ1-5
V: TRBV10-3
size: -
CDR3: CAISRTGGDQPQHF

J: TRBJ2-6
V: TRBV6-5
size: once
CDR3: CASSYSDKSGANVLTF

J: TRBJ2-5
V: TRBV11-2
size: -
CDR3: CASSLGQLVAQYF

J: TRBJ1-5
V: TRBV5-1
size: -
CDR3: CASSLRGEFDQPQHF

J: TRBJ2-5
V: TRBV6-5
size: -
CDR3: CASRRTAQETQYF

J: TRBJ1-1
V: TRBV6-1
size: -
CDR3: CASSETGETEAFF

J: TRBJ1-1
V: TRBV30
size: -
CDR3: CAWKGWAEAFF